This T cell receptor (beta chain) was captured by sequencing in a study of blood T cells in healthy people across ages. With a J-beta primer mix and a sample-barcoded 5' primer, a second PCR ran about 7 to 11 cycles. MiXCR was run by TCRdb on the 5' RACE reads, yielding one entry per CDR3 protein. The sample has about 1.6 million distinct CDR3 sequences, roughly 32% seen once. Germline CDR1 SGHVS, CDR2 FNYEAQ. CDR3 length: 14 residues. Trimming shortened V by 5 bases and J by 4 bases, and 14 bases separated the two germline ends. The chain joins TRBV7-6 to TRBJ1-2, with D tentatively TRBD1 (6 bases). Sequencing used blood. This receptor was taken from a woman aged 25-40 years in good health. The CDR3 loop is CASSPQGNSYGYTF. CDR3 nucleotide sequence: TGTGCCAGCAGCCCTCAGGGGAATAGCTATGGCTACACCTTC.